This T cell receptor (beta chain) was obtained from a study of Graves' ophthalmopathy and Graves' hyperthyroidism. Findings of the study overall: Researchers report that a 13-signature model separated ophthalmopathy from stable hyperthyroidism, posting less than 90% sensitivity and less than 82% specificity.

Concerning this clonotype itself: The target antigen is unknown.

Using RNA transcripts, the TCR beta CDR3 regions were amplified. An opening RT-PCR round employed HTBI primers and preceded a second-round multiplex PCR. TCRdb passed the multiplex PCR reads through MiXCR, listing each CDR3 protein once. The sample has 580,000 or so distinct CDR3 sequences; under 40% are singletons. Between the trimmed V and J ends, which lost 6 bases and 3 bases, there was a span of 11 bases. The CDR3 is made up of 14 amino acids. Germline CDR1 and CDR2: LNHDA and SQIVND (reference sequence). Sequenced: peripheral blood or thyroid tissue (not recorded which). V and J are TRBV19 and TRBJ2-2; possible D gene TRBD2, 6 bases. The TCR comes from an adult man with Graves' hyperthyroidism. CDR3 sequence: CASRTGLYTGELFF. In DNA, the CDR3 is TGTGCCAGTAGAACGGGACTTTACACCGGGGAGCTGTTTTTT.